Shown below are 19 T cell receptor beta chains from a single sample sequenced in a study of blood T cell repertoires in COVID-19. Sequencing was performed with immunoSEQ multiplex PCR; in TCRdb, only in-frame clones are kept and a portion is missing. The table includes 150,000 to 180,000 clones, roughly four fifths detected once. The specimen was peripheral blood. Receptors were obtained from an elderly man with acute or convalescent COVID-19.

The V and J genes are TRBV5-1 and TRBJ1-1, with 7 nucleotides matching TRBD1. The germline V gene has CDR1 SGHRS and CDR2 YFSETQ. CDR3 length equals 14 residues. Losses at the gene ends were 0 bases for V and 9 bases for J; bases not matched to a gene: 8. The CDR3 DNA reads TGCGCCAGCAGCTTGGGGGGGACAGACCTTAAAGCTTTCTTT. As protein: CASSLGGTDLKAFF.

The chain uses TRBV3-1 (or the pseudogene TRBV3-2) and TRBJ1-5; TRBD1 is a possible D gene (6 bases). Trimming took off 1 base at V and 6 bases at J, with 13 bases between the two ends. The CDR3 consists of 15 residues. Per germline, CDR1 LGHDT and CDR2 YNNKEL (reference sequence). CDR3 amino acids: CASSQVTGEGQPQHF. CDR3 nucleotides: TGTGCCAGCAGCCAAGTGACAGGCGAGGGTCAGCCCCAGCATTTT.

The V gene is TRBV30, the J gene TRBJ2-2, with 9 bases fitting TRBD2. This CDR3 has 18 amino acids. Germline lookup yields CDR1 GTSNPN and CDR2 SVGIG (reference sequence). V lost 4 bases, J lost 6 bases, and 18 bases stayed unmatched. In DNA form, the CDR3 reads TGTGCCTGGATCCCCAAGGGGGGCGGGGGGGCCATTCCCGGGGAGCTGTTTTTT. Its translation is CAWIPKGGGGAIPGELFF.

This chain uses TRBV7-6 with TRBJ1-6; D is undetermined. The CDR3 covers 14 residues. V gave up 3 bases and J gave up 16 bases, with 19 bases separating them. Germline values: CDR1 SGHVS, CDR2 FNYEAQ. The CDR3 loop reads CASSFRGVGTSLHF. CDR3 DNA sequence: TGTGCCAGCAGCTTCCGAGGAGTCGGAACCTCGCTCCACTTT.

The chain has TRBV2 and TRBJ1-2; D unclear. With 6 bases removed from V and 8 bases from J, the gap between germline ends came to 16 bases. The CDR3 loop spans 13 amino acids. CDR1 is SNHLY, CDR2 FYNNEI, per germline. CDR3 bases: TGTGCCAGCAGAATAGGGATGAGCGGGGGCTACACCTTC. Its protein product is CASRIGMSGGYTF.

This chain uses TRBV2 with TRBJ2-7; weak D call: TRBD2 (5 bases). Germline-derived CDR1 and CDR2 are SNHLY and FYNNEI. Deletions cut 1 base from V and 4 bases from J, with 8 bases between. The CDR3 has 13 residues. The CDR3 loop reads CASSEGERYEQYV. CDR3 nucleotides: TGTGCCAGCAGTGAAGGGGAGCGGTACGAGCAGTACGTC.

This clone has only one observation. The chain couples TRBV7-2 to TRBJ2-7; 14 nucleotides match TRBD2. The CDR3 runs 15 residues. J gave up 3 bases and V 5 bases, and 3 bases lay outside the gene matches. In germline, CDR1 is SGHTA, CDR2 FQGNSA. The CDR3 loop reads CASSTGLAGGYEQYF. CDR3 sequence (DNA): TGTGCCAGCAGCACTGGACTAGCGGGGGGCTACGAGCAGTACTTC.

V is TRBV6-2 or TRBV6-3 and J is TRBJ2-7; D is perhaps TRBD1 (5 bases). The germline V gene encodes CDR1 MNHEY and CDR2 SVGEGT. The CDR3 has 15 residues. V was cut by 2 bases and J by 0 bases, with 11 bases left in between. The CDR3 sequence is CASSYGDSLSYEQYF. The CDR3 coding sequence is TGTGCCAGCAGTTACGGAGACAGCCTCTCCTACGAGCAGTACTTC.

The sample holds a few counts of this clone. The gene calls are TRBV5-1 and TRBJ2-3, with 9 bases fitting TRBD1. This CDR3 comprises 16 residues. The germline V gene has CDR1 SGHRS and CDR2 YFSETQ. V lost 4 bases and J lost 0; bases outside the gene matches: 6. The CDR3 nucleotides are TGCGCCAGCAGCGACGGACAGGGGCTCAGCACAGATACGCAGTATTTT. Protein: CASSDGQGLSTDTQYF.

V is TRBV7-9 and J is TRBJ1-6; D is possibly TRBD1 (5 bases). With 2 bases removed from V and 10 bases from J, the gap between germline ends came to 15 bases. The CDR3 extends over 15 amino acids. The germline V gene encodes CDR1 SEHNR and CDR2 FQNEAQ (reference sequence). The CDR3 DNA reads TGTGCCAGCAGCTTATCAGCCCAGGGAAGGTCACCCCTCCACTTT. Translation gives CASSLSAQGRSPLHF. The whole variable domain, filled in from reference TRBV7-9 and TRBJ1-6, reads DTGVSQNPRHKITKRGQNVTFRCDPISEHNRLYWYRQTLGQGPEFLTYFQNEAQLEKSRLLSDRFSAERPKGSFSTLEIQRTEQGDSAMYLCASSLSAQGRSPLHFGNGTRLTVT.

The chain is built from TRBV7-8 and TRBJ2-7; D call uncertain. V was trimmed by 4 bases and J by 9 bases, leaving 16 bases between them. CDR1 and CDR2 from the germline V gene are SGHVS and FQNEAQ. This CDR3 is built from 13 residues. CDR3 in DNA: TGTGCCAGCAGCTCCAAATTGAGAGTGGTGCAGTACGTC. Its translation: CASSSKLRVVQYV.

The chain uses TRBV18 and TRBJ2-3; D remains ambiguous. This CDR3 spans 13 amino acids. In germline, CDR1 is KGHSH, CDR2 LQKENI. V lost 2 bases to trimming and J lost 4 bases, with 7 bases between them. This CDR3 reads CASSPSPADTQYF. Written as DNA, the CDR3 is TGTGCCAGCTCACCATCGCCAGCAGATACGCAGTATTTT.

This chain links TRBV10-3 with TRBJ2-3; TRBD2 matches 9 bases. CDR3 length equals 16 residues. The germline CDR1 and CDR2 sequences are ENHRY and SYGVKD. Trimming at V came to 2 bases and at J to 3 bases, leaving 6 bases not matched to a gene. The CDR3 loop is CAISERVAGETDTQYF. CDR3 coding DNA: TGTGCCATCAGTGAGAGGGTAGCGGGGGAAACAGATACGCAGTATTTT.

This clone turned up a few times. This rearrangement joins TRBV19 to TRBJ1-5; D is uncertain. Germline lookup yields CDR1 LNHDA and CDR2 SQIVND (reference sequence). This CDR3 comprises 17 residues. Trimming left V 5 bases short and J 1 base short, with 18 bases between. The CDR3 nucleotides read TGTGCCAGTAGTGACCCAGGAGGAGATATGAGCAATCAGCCCCAGCATTTT. Protein product: CASSDPGGDMSNQPQHF.

The chain couples TRBV6-5 to TRBJ1-5; TRBD1 agrees at 7 bases. Trimming at V came to 2 bases and at J to 7 bases, leaving 2 bases not matched to a gene. CDR3 length: 13 amino acids. Germline lookup yields CDR1 MNHEY and CDR2 SVGAGI. DNA for the CDR3: TGTGCCAGCAGTTACGACAGGGCCCAGCCCCAGCATTTT. Protein: CASSYDRAQPQHF.

This clone appeared many times. Distinct nucleotide sequences in the sample also encode this CDR3. This chain links TRBV19 with TRBJ1-1, with D tentatively TRBD1 (5 bases). The CDR3 totals 14 residues. V was clipped by 0 bases and J by 2 bases, with 7 bases between them. Looked up from germline, CDR1 is LNHDA and CDR2 is SQIVND (reference sequence). Here the CDR3 DNA reads TGTGCCAGTAGTATAGAAGGGGTTAACACTGAAGCTTTCTTT. Its translation: CASSIEGVNTEAFF.

The rearrangement joins TRBV4-2 to TRBJ1-2; TRBD1 is a possible D gene (6 bases). Trimming removed 4 bases from V and 4 bases from J, with 10 bases in between. CDR3 length: 13 amino acids. Germline V gene data show CDR1 as LGHNA and CDR2 as YNFKEQ. The CDR3 DNA reads as TGTGCCAGCAGCCGAGGGGGGGCCTATGGCTACACCTTC. As protein: CASSRGGAYGYTF.

The V gene is TRBV19, the J gene TRBJ1-5; 11 nucleotides match TRBD1. J gave up 2 bases and V 5 bases, and 2 bases lay outside the gene matches. Germline loops: CDR1 LNHDA, CDR2 SQIVND (reference sequence). The CDR3 has 15 residues. The CDR3 spells CASSGTGGGNQPQHF. The CDR3 DNA is TGTGCCAGTAGTGGGACAGGGGGGGGCAATCAGCCCCAGCATTTT.

The CDR3 protein is CASSPRGDRRNEQYF. The CDR3 region has the DNA TGTGCCAGTAGTCCTAGAGGGGACAGGAGAAACGAGCAGTACTTC. V is TRBV19 and J is TRBJ2-7, with TRBD1 matching over 8 bases. CDR1 and CDR2 from the germline V gene are LNHDA and SQIVND (reference sequence). The CDR3 length is 15 residues. V gave up 5 bases and J gave up 5 bases; unmatched junction bases: 11.